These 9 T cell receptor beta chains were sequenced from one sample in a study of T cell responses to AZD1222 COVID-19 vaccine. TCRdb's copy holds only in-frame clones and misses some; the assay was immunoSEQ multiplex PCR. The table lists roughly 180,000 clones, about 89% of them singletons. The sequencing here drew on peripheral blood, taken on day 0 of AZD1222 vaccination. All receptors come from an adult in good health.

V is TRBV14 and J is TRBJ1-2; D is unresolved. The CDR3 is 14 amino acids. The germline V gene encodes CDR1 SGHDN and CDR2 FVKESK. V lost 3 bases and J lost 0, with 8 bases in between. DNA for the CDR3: TGTGCCAGCAGCCAGTCAATAACTAACTATGGCTACACCTTC. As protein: CASSQSITNYGYTF. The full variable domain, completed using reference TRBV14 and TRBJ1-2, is EAGVTQFPSHSVIEKGQTVTLRCDPISGHDNLYWYRRVMGKEIKFLLHFVKESKQDESGMPNNRFLAERTGGTYSTLKVQPAELEDSGVYFCASSQSITNYGYTFGSGTRLTVV.

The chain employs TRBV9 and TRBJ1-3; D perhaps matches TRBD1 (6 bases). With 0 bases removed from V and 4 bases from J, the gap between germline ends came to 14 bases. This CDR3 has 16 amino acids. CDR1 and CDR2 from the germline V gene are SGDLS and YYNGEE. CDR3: CASSVGGASQGNTIYF. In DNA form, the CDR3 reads TGTGCCAGCAGCGTAGGGGGGGCGAGCCAAGGAAACACCATATATTTT. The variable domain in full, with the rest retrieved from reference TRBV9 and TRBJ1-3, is DSGVTQTPKHLITATGQRVTLRCSPRSGDLSVYWYQQSLDQGLQFLIQYYNGEERAKGNILERFSAQQFPDLHSELNLSSLELGDSALYFCASSVGGASQGNTIYFGEGSWLTVV.

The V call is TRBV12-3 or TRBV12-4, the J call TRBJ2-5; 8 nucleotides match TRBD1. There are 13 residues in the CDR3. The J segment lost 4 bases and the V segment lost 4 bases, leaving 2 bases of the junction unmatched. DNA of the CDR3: TGTGCCAGCAGTTCAGGGGGCCGAGAGACCCAGTACTTC. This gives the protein CASSSGGRETQYF.

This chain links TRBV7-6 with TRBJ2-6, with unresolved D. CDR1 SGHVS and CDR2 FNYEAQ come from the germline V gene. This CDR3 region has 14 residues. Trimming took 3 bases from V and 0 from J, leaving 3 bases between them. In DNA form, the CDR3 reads TGTGCCAGCAGCTTGAGCTCTGGGGCCAACGTCCTGACTTTC. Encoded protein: CASSLSSGANVLTF. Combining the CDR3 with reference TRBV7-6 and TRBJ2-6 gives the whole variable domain GAGVSQSPRYKVTKRGQDVALRCDPISGHVSLYWYRQALGQGPEFLTYFNYEAQQDKSGLPNDRFSAERPEGSISTLTIQRTEQRDSAMYRCASSLSSGANVLTFGAGSRLTVL.

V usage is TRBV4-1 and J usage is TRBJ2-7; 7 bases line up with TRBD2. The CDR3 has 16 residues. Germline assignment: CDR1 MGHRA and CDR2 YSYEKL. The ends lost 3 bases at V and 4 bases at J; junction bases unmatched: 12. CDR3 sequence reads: CASSHPPGLTGYEQYF. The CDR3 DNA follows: TGCGCCAGCAGCCACCCACCGGGACTAACAGGATACGAGCAGTACTTC.

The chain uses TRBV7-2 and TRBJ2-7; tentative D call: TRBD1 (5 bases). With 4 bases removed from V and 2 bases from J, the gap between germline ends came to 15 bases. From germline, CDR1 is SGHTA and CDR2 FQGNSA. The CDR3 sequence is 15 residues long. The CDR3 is CASSSPFGATYEQYF. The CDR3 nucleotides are TGTGCCAGCAGCTCCCCCTTTGGGGCCACCTACGAGCAGTACTTC.

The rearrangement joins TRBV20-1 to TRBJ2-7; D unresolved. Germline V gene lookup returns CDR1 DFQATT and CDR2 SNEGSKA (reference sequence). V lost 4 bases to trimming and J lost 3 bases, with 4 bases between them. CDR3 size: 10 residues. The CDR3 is CSATYYEQYF. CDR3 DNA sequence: TGCAGTGCTACCTACTACGAGCAGTACTTC.

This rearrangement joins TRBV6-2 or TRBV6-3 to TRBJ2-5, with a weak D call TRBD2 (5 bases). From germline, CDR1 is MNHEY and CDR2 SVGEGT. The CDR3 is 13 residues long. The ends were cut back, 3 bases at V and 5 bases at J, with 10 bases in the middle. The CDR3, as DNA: TGTGCCAGCAGTTATGGGCGGGCGGAGACCCAGTACTTC. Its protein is CASSYGRAETQYF.

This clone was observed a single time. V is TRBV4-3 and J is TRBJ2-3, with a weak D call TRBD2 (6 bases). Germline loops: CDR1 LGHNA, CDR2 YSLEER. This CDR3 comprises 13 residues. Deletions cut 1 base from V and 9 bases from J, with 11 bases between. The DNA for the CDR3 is TGCGCCAGCAGCCAAGGGAGGGCAGGAACGCAGTATTTT. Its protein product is CASSQGRAGTQYF.